These T cell receptor beta chains were read from a single sample in a study of shared clonotypes between healthy human individuals. Generated by immunoSEQ multiplex PCR, the TCRdb table keeps only in-frame clones and is missing some. Of 2,500,000 or so clones in the sample, 85% to 95% were seen once. Material: naive CD4+ T cells sorted from blood. All receptors derive from a man between 18 and 29 years old in good health. CDR3s include the opening cysteine and the closing phenylalanine or tryptophan. D genes are given only for firm matches. Expanded clones are given a class, and other clones once, few, many or no size at all.

cdr3_aa: CASSRGGQGNQPQHF; cdr3_nt: TGTGCCAGCAGTAGGGGAGGCCAGGGGAATCAGCCCCAGCATTTT; j_call: TRBJ1-5; v_call: TRBV28; d_call: NA; clone_size: NA
cdr3_aa: CASSYSGTSSYEQYF; cdr3_nt: TGTGCCAGCAGTTACTCGGGGACTTCCTCCTACGAGCAGTACTTC; j_call: TRBJ2-7; v_call: TRBV6-6; d_call: NA; clone_size: NA
cdr3_aa: CASSRQGGPNYGYTF; cdr3_nt: TGTGCCAGCAGCCGACAGGGGGGACCTAACTATGGCTACACCTTC; j_call: TRBJ1-2; v_call: TRBV6-5; d_call: TRBD1; clone_size: NA
cdr3_aa: CSASPQGTEQFF; cdr3_nt: TGCAGCGCTAGCCCCCAGGGGACTGAGCAGTTCTTC; j_call: TRBJ2-1; v_call: TRBV29-1; d_call: NA; clone_size: NA
cdr3_aa: CASSLALTATTGELFF; cdr3_nt: TGTGCCAGCAGCTTGGCCCTAACAGCCACCACCGGGGAGCTGTTTTTT; j_call: TRBJ2-2; v_call: TRBV5-4; d_call: NA; clone_size: once
cdr3_aa: CASSEWIGFQETQYF; cdr3_nt: TGTGCCAGCAGTGAATGGATAGGGTTTCAAGAGACCCAGTACTTC; j_call: TRBJ2-5; v_call: TRBV25-1; d_call: NA; clone_size: NA
cdr3_aa: CASSLATSGQETQYF; cdr3_nt: TGCGCCAGCAGCTTGGCGACTAGCGGACAAGAGACCCAGTACTTC; j_call: TRBJ2-5; v_call: TRBV5-1; d_call: TRBD2; clone_size: NA
cdr3_aa: CASSLMPGDTYEQYF; cdr3_nt: TGTGCCAGCAGCTTAATGCCGGGAGATACCTACGAGCAGTACTTC; j_call: TRBJ2-7; v_call: TRBV7-2; d_call: NA; clone_size: NA
cdr3_aa: CASSRDRQFF; cdr3_nt: TGTGCCAGCAGCCGGGACCGGCAGTTCTTC; j_call: TRBJ2-1; v_call: TRBV7-9; d_call: NA; clone_size: NA
cdr3_aa: CASSPFTGDSPLHF; cdr3_nt: TGTGCCAGCTCACCATTTACAGGGGATTCACCCCTCCACTTT; j_call: TRBJ1-6; v_call: TRBV18; d_call: TRBD1; clone_size: NA
cdr3_aa: CASSFMGGEAFF; cdr3_nt: TGCGCCAGCAGCTTTATGGGAGGGGAAGCTTTCTTT; j_call: TRBJ1-1; v_call: TRBV5-1; d_call: NA; clone_size: NA
cdr3_aa: CASSWHGQPSGGYTF; cdr3_nt: TGTGCCAGCAGCTGGCACGGACAGCCCTCCGGGGGCTACACCTTC; j_call: TRBJ1-2; v_call: TRBV12-1; d_call: NA; clone_size: NA
cdr3_aa: CASTLQDTDTQYF; cdr3_nt: TGCGCCAGCACCTTACAGGACACAGATACGCAGTATTTT; j_call: TRBJ2-3; v_call: TRBV5-1; d_call: NA; clone_size: NA
cdr3_aa: CASSQAGSSYEQYF; cdr3_nt: TGTGCCAGTAGTCAAGCGGGGAGCTCCTACGAGCAGTACTTC; j_call: TRBJ2-7; v_call: TRBV19; d_call: TRBD2; clone_size: NA
cdr3_aa: CASSPLGTGDTEAFF; cdr3_nt: TGTGCCAGCTCACCACTAGGGACTGGGGACACTGAAGCTTTCTTT; j_call: TRBJ1-1; v_call: TRBV18; d_call: NA; clone_size: few
cdr3_aa: CASSGGLAGGNEQFF; cdr3_nt: TGTGCCAGCAGCGGGGGACTAGCGGGAGGGAATGAGCAGTTCTTC; j_call: TRBJ2-1; v_call: TRBV9; d_call: TRBD2; clone_size: NA
cdr3_aa: CSGSGQGREQYF; cdr3_nt: TGCAGCGGTTCGGGACAGGGGCGCGAGCAGTACTTC; j_call: TRBJ2-7; v_call: TRBV29-1; d_call: TRBD1; clone_size: NA
cdr3_aa: CASSRSNVDYGYTF; cdr3_nt: TGTGCCAGCAGCCGAAGTAATGTTGACTATGGCTACACCTTC; j_call: TRBJ1-2; v_call: TRBV6-6; d_call: NA; clone_size: NA
cdr3_aa: CASSAAFEQYF; cdr3_nt: TGTGCCAGCAGCGCTGCTTTCGAGCAGTACTTC; j_call: TRBJ2-7; v_call: TRBV7-2; d_call: NA; clone_size: NA
cdr3_aa: CASSESGRGNEQFF; cdr3_nt: TGCGCCAGCAGTGAGTCGGGGAGGGGGAATGAGCAGTTCTTC; j_call: TRBJ2-1; v_call: TRBV10-1; d_call: NA; clone_size: NA
cdr3_aa: CASSLGQANTEAFF; cdr3_nt: TGTGCCAGCAGCTTGGGACAGGCCAACACTGAAGCTTTCTTT; j_call: TRBJ1-1; v_call: TRBV5-6; d_call: NA; clone_size: NA
cdr3_aa: CASSQGQGGIEQFF; cdr3_nt: TGCGCCAGCAGCCAGGGACAAGGAGGCATTGAGCAGTTCTTC; j_call: TRBJ2-1; v_call: TRBV4-3; d_call: NA; clone_size: NA
cdr3_aa: CASSLIPGTGGNTEAFF; cdr3_nt: TGTGCCAGCAGTTTAATACCCGGGACAGGGGGGAACACTGAAGCTTTCTTT; j_call: TRBJ1-1; v_call: TRBV27; d_call: TRBD1; clone_size: NA
cdr3_aa: CASSERGGAAWEQYF; cdr3_nt: TGTGCCAGCAGTGAACGGGGCGGGGCCGCCTGGGAGCAGTACTTC; j_call: TRBJ2-7; v_call: TRBV2; d_call: NA; clone_size: NA
cdr3_aa: CASTRDIQETQYF; cdr3_nt: TGTGCCAGCACTCGGGACATCCAAGAGACCCAGTACTTC; j_call: TRBJ2-5; v_call: TRBV2; d_call: NA; clone_size: NA
cdr3_aa: CASTGLGSPLHF; cdr3_nt: TGTGCCTCGACAGGACTCGGCTCACCCCTCCACTTT; j_call: TRBJ1-6; v_call: TRBV30; d_call: NA; clone_size: NA
cdr3_aa: CASSKMLGVSTQYF; cdr3_nt: TGTGCCAGCAGTAAAATGCTGGGGGTATCGACCCAGTACTTC; j_call: TRBJ2-5; v_call: TRBV6-6; d_call: NA; clone_size: once
cdr3_aa: CASSLEVGAYGYTF; cdr3_nt: TGCGCCAGCAGCTTGGAGGTGGGGGCTTATGGCTACACCTTC; j_call: TRBJ1-2; v_call: TRBV5-1; d_call: NA; clone_size: few
cdr3_aa: CASRIVGTSANEKLFF; cdr3_nt: TGCGCCAGTCGAATTGTCGGTACATCGGCTAATGAAAAACTGTTTTTT; j_call: TRBJ1-4; v_call: TRBV23-1; d_call: NA; clone_size: NA
cdr3_aa: CASSDNSDTQYF; cdr3_nt: TGTGCCAGCAGTGACAATTCAGATACGCAGTATTTT; j_call: TRBJ2-3; v_call: TRBV2; d_call: NA; clone_size: NA
cdr3_aa: CASSQELALVLNLPKLFF; cdr3_nt: TGCGCCAGCAGCCAAGAATTGGCGTTGGTCCTCAATCTCCCAAAACTGTTTTTT; j_call: TRBJ1-4; v_call: TRBV4-1; d_call: NA; clone_size: NA
cdr3_aa: CASSATRGRGGANVLTF; cdr3_nt: TGTGCCAGCAGCGCGACCAGGGGCCGGGGCGGGGCCAACGTCCTGACTTTC; j_call: TRBJ2-6; v_call: TRBV27; d_call: NA; clone_size: NA
cdr3_aa: CASRIPGGETQYF; cdr3_nt: TGTGCCAGCAGGATACCCGGGGGGGAGACCCAGTACTTC; j_call: TRBJ2-5; v_call: TRBV6-5; d_call: TRBD2; clone_size: NA
cdr3_aa: CASSQQARSTEAFF; cdr3_nt: TGTGCCAGCAGCCAACAGGCGAGGAGCACTGAAGCTTTCTTT; j_call: TRBJ1-1; v_call: TRBV14; d_call: NA; clone_size: once
cdr3_aa: CASTDRGVYGYTF; cdr3_nt: TGTGCCAGCACTGACAGGGGGGTCTATGGCTACACCTTC; j_call: TRBJ1-2; v_call: TRBV28; d_call: TRBD1; clone_size: NA
cdr3_aa: CASSVATSGNTIYF; cdr3_nt: TGTGCCAGCAGCGTAGCTACCTCTGGAAACACCATATATTTT; j_call: TRBJ1-3; v_call: TRBV9; d_call: NA; clone_size: NA
cdr3_aa: CASSLIELSPLHF; cdr3_nt: TGTGCCAGCAGCCTTATCGAGCTTTCACCCCTCCACTTT; j_call: TRBJ1-6; v_call: TRBV7-9; d_call: NA; clone_size: NA
cdr3_aa: CASSFLGTTPEAFF; cdr3_nt: TGTGCCAGCAGCTTTCTTGGAACTACGCCTGAAGCTTTCTTT; j_call: TRBJ1-1; v_call: TRBV7-9; d_call: NA; clone_size: NA
cdr3_aa: CASSFTGGPGHF; cdr3_nt: TGTGCCAGCAGTTTTACAGGGGGGCCCGGGCATTTT; j_call: TRBJ1-5; v_call: TRBV6-6; d_call: TRBD1; clone_size: NA
cdr3_aa: CASNSFTGFVTEGVQPQHF; cdr3_nt: TGTGCCAGCAACTCTTTTACAGGGTTTGTTACGGAGGGGGTCCAGCCCCAGCATTTT; j_call: TRBJ1-5; v_call: TRBV28; d_call: NA; clone_size: NA
cdr3_aa: CASSPGQGYGYTF; cdr3_nt: TGCGCCAGCAGTCCGGGACAGGGGTATGGCTACACCTTC; j_call: TRBJ1-2; v_call: TRBV10-1; d_call: TRBD1; clone_size: NA
cdr3_aa: CAISELTPSNTIYF; cdr3_nt: TGTGCCATCAGTGAGTTAACCCCTTCGAACACCATATATTTT; j_call: TRBJ1-3; v_call: TRBV10-3; d_call: NA; clone_size: NA
cdr3_aa: CSAGNENGYTF; cdr3_nt: TGCAGCGCCGGGAACGAAAATGGCTACACCTTC; j_call: TRBJ1-2; v_call: TRBV29-1; d_call: NA; clone_size: NA
cdr3_aa: CASSVEGSGRYEQYF; cdr3_nt: TGTGCCAGCAGCGTAGAGGGCAGCGGACGGTACGAGCAGTACTTC; j_call: TRBJ2-7; v_call: TRBV9; d_call: NA; clone_size: NA
cdr3_aa: CASSPLRGQPQHF; cdr3_nt: TGTGCCAGCAGTCCCCTGAGGGGCCAGCCCCAGCATTTT; j_call: TRBJ1-5; v_call: TRBV6-5; d_call: NA; clone_size: NA
cdr3_aa: CASSFSLTSRGYTF; cdr3_nt: TGTGCCAGCAGTTTCTCACTCACTTCGCGGGGCTACACCTTC; j_call: TRBJ1-2; v_call: TRBV28; d_call: NA; clone_size: NA
cdr3_aa: CASSSDGSGNTIYF; cdr3_nt: TGCGCCAGCAGCTCGGACGGCTCTGGAAACACCATATATTTT; j_call: TRBJ1-3; v_call: TRBV5-1; d_call: NA; clone_size: NA
cdr3_aa: CASSPDGDTQYF; cdr3_nt: TGCGCCAGCAGCCCGGACGGGGATACGCAGTATTTT; j_call: TRBJ2-3; v_call: TRBV5-1; d_call: NA; clone_size: NA
cdr3_aa: CASSEYGLQGGEQYF; cdr3_nt: TGTGCCAGCAGTGAATATGGGCTTCAGGGAGGCGAGCAGTACTTC; j_call: TRBJ2-7; v_call: TRBV25-1; d_call: NA; clone_size: NA
cdr3_aa: CASSDVGRVTEAFF; cdr3_nt: TGTGCCAGCAGTGACGTGGGGAGGGTCACTGAAGCTTTCTTT; j_call: TRBJ1-1; v_call: TRBV2; d_call: NA; clone_size: NA
cdr3_aa: CASSQDRHKGKAITDTQYF; cdr3_nt: TGCGCCAGCAGCCAAGATCGGCACAAAGGAAAGGCTATCACAGATACGCAGTATTTT; j_call: TRBJ2-3; v_call: TRBV4-3; d_call: NA; clone_size: NA
cdr3_aa: CASSSTAGLANYGYTF; cdr3_nt: TGTGCCAGCAGTTCCACCGCAGGACTAGCTAACTATGGCTACACCTTC; j_call: TRBJ1-2; v_call: TRBV6-6; d_call: NA; clone_size: NA
cdr3_aa: CASSQEIAGGDNEKLFF; cdr3_nt: TGCGCCAGCAGCCAAGAGATCGCAGGGGGCGATAATGAAAAACTGTTTTTT; j_call: TRBJ1-4; v_call: TRBV4-3; d_call: TRBD1; clone_size: NA